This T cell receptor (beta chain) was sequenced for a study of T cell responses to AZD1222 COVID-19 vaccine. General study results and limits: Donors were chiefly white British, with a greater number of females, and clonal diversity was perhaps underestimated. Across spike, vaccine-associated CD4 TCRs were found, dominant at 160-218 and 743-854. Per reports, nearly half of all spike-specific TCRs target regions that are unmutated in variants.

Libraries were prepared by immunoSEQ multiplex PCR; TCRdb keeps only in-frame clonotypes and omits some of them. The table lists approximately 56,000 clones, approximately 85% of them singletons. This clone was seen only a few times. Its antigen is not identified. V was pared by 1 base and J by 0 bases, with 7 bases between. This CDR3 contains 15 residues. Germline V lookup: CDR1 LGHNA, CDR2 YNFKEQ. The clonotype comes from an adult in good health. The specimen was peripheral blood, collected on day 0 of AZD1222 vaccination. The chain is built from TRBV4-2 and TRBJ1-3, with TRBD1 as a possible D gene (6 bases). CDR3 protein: CASSQGQDSGNTIYF. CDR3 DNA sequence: TGTGCCAGCAGCCAAGGACAGGACTCTGGAAACACCATATATTTT.